The entry below describes one T cell receptor (beta chain). Clones were sequenced by immunoSEQ multiplex PCR, and TCRdb holds only the in-frame ones, with some missing. Altogether approximately 80,000 clones are present, roughly 98% being singletons, with the ten largest covering 0.15%. Looked up from germline, CDR1 is LNHDA and CDR2 is SQIVND (reference sequence). The CDR3 has 14 amino acids. Trimming shortened V by 0 bases and J by 6 bases, and 9 bases separated the two germline ends. The entry originates in a study of technical replicates of blood from a handful of donors. The rearrangement links TRBV19 to TRBJ2-1, with D hard to call. The specimen sequenced was T cells isolated from PBMCs. This TCR was sampled from a human donor in good health. The CDR3: CASSIEAESNEQFF. CDR3 nucleotides: TGTGCCAGTAGTATAGAGGCAGAAAGCAATGAGCAGTTCTTC.